This T cell receptor (beta chain) was identified during a study of T cell responses to AZD1222 COVID-19 vaccine. Details on this clone: What it binds is not known.

Study results and caveats: Repertoires were obtained only post-peak T cell response. Donors were largely white British and mainly female; clonal diversity was possibly underestimated.

Using immunoSEQ multiplex PCR, the repertoire was profiled, and TCRdb retains in-frame clones only, with some absent. This sample yields roughly 120,000 clones, of which roughly 92% are seen a single time; around 1.4% belongs to the top ten. In germline, CDR1 is LNHDA, CDR2 SQIVND (reference sequence). Trimming took 3 bases from V and 3 from J, leaving 15 bases between them. CDR3 length: 16 residues. The chain is built from TRBV19 and TRBJ1-5, with D perhaps TRBD1 (5 bases). The clonotype comes from an adult who received the AZD1222 COVID-19 vaccine. The sequenced sample was peripheral blood, obtained 28 days after the second AZD1222 dose. CDR3 DNA: TGTGCCAGTAGTATCTTTCCGGGGCAGAACAATCAGCCCCAGCATTTT. It is translated as CASSIFPGQNNQPQHF.